This entry describes one TCR beta chain. The specificity of this receptor is unknown. This specimen comes from a study of cytomegalovirus exposure and HLA in healthy donors (dated by TCRdb to about 2017). With regard to the full study: In an earlier analysis of approximately 500 of the donors, 250 to 350 Gb of sequence data and approximately 100 million unique TCR beta sequences from about 190 million T cells were reported. An early release that covered about 600 HLA-typed donors contained about 300 gigabases of sequencing data and about 84 million unique TCR sequences. Among the roughly 400 genotyped donors, approximately 76% belonged to the genetic ancestry cluster associated with self-reported Caucasian donors. The study was designed to test whether signatures of past pathogen exposure could be identified by cataloging public T cell receptors. The study profiled the T cell repertoires of 666 subjects by immunosequencing and related them to cytomegalovirus serostatus. A separate validation cohort of approximately 120 different subjects was used in addition to the approximately 640-subject first cohort. To predict cytomegalovirus infection status, the study combined high-throughput TCR immunosequencing, statistical association of individual TCRs with disease status, and machine learning. A later analysis re-analyzed previously published TCR beta repertoires from 500 to 700 donors and added high-resolution HLA genotyping to study TCR occurrence patterns. Rather than using new phenotypic data, the later analysis identified candidate immune exposures from TCR beta sequences and from how often those sequences occurred across donors. An earlier analysis of around 640 of the donors used high-throughput TCR beta sequencing to judge whether each TCR beta V gene segment behaved as functional or pseudogenic. Donor age, sex, ethnicity and CMV serostatus were compiled alongside the repertoire data. A later genetic analysis took genome-wide SNP genotypes for 398 of the 666 donors and used that subset as a discovery cohort. All discovery cohort repertoires had been generated using a single sequencing platform. HLA typing covered class I and class II loci at four-digit resolution. The number of typed donors differed by locus: roughly 629-640 for A, B, C, DRB1 and DQB1; 522 for DQA1; around 610 for DPA1; and around 450 for DPB1. About five DR-DQ haplotypes were treated as single units for association and clustering because of strong linkage in the cohort. Across about 370 genotyped donors of the cohort, an average of about 240,000 unique TCR beta nucleotide sequences per donor were sequenced, and around 20% of those sequences were non-productive.

Libraries were built with the immunoSEQ multiplex PCR assay. A mixture of 60 forward primers for TCR Vbeta segments and 13 reverse primers for TCR Jbeta segments was used in the multiplex PCR. The CDR3 region of rearranged TCR beta genes was amplified from genomic DNA by a multiplex PCR assay. On the Illumina HiSeq System, the amplified TCR beta libraries were sequenced as 87-base-pair reads. Per the source publication's procedure: A later analysis counted approximately 76 million unique TCR beta chains across the 666 repertoires, and around 9.9 million of these chains were shared by at least two donors. To remove PCR and sequencing errors, raw reads were error-corrected and collapsed into unique sequences using a nearest-neighbor algorithm that merged closely related sequences. Alignment of CDR3 sequences to IMGT reference sequences was used to assign V, D and J gene segments. For a sequence to be retained, a match of at least six nucleotides was required to both a V gene segment and a J gene segment. Rearrangements were classified as productive when the CDR3 lacked stop codons and remained in frame with V and J, and all other rearrangements were classified as non-productive. CDR3 was defined according to IMGT convention as the region running from the second conserved V-encoded cysteine to the conserved J-encoded phenylalanine. Sequences without an unambiguous match to a single V gene segment were excluded from the earlier analysis of approximately 560 of the donors. An earlier analysis of around 600 of the donors classified V segments as functional when productive rearrangements were above 56.7% and as segregating when the standard deviation between donors was above 5%. To diagnose cytomegalovirus status from the catalog of TCR beta chain sequences, a statistical classification framework was built. V and J gene assignment, in a later analysis, came from comparing TCR nucleotide sequences with IMGT/GENE-DB human TR gene sequences. The TCRdist pipeline was used in a later analysis to assign CDR3 sequences and most-parsimonious VDJ recombination scenarios. In a later analysis, each TCR beta chain was defined by its CDR3 amino acid sequence together with its V-gene family, and reads without a unique V-gene family were excluded. To address suspected cross-contamination and a sequencing artifact, a later analysis removed several hundred highly shared, low-generation-probability nucleotide sequences. For each public chain, a later analysis derived a clonal expansion index from normalized ranks of inferred template counts within each repertoire. In a later analysis, generation probabilities were computed with a VDJ recombination model fitted to out-of-frame rearrangements, and the resulting probabilities were checked against IGoR. A later analysis scored TCR-TCR, TCR-HLA and TCR-CMV co-occurrence with hypergeometric tests, applying a repertoire-size bias correction to TCR pairs. To estimate false discovery rates, a later analysis permuted the HLA or CMV assignments 20 times. In a later analysis, co-occurring TCRs were grouped using DBSCAN, and TCRdist sequence similarity was added for clustering within HLA-allele-positive subsets. Co-occurrence clustering excluded repertoires with fewer than 30,000 or more than 120,000 public chains, plus five with anomalous nucleotide sharing. TCRdb obtained this table from immuneACCESS and retained in-frame rearrangements with V and J assigned. These tables miss some clones; where compared with another copy, unresolved V genes account for less than half of the shortfall, and the remainder is unexplained. V, J and clone size are taken as reported in that table, and D and trimming were inferred from the DNA itself. The sample's table covers about 200,000 clones. The ten biggest clones cover 6.5% of the sample.

What the authors observed across the whole study: In a later analysis, HLA-associated TCR beta chains were found to be more clonally expanded and to have lower generation probabilities than equally common non-associated chains. An association between a missense DCLRE1C variant and V-gene and J-gene trimming of TCR beta chains was found in a later genetic analysis and replicated in an independent cohort. Linkage disequilibrium might explain the correlated functional status among segregating V segments, but an unknown experimental factor could not be ruled out. The 87-base-pair reads could not distinguish some IMGT-functional V segments, including TRBV6-2 and TRBV6-3, so those segments were excluded. Only TCR beta chains were sequenced in this cohort, and the absence of alpha or paired-chain data limited detectable features. Because HLA typing was unavailable for some donors at each locus, only the typed subset was used in association tests. A few of the identified cytomegalovirus-associated TCR beta chains were confirmed in vitro to be specific for cytomegalovirus antigens. In a later analysis, several top co-occurrence clusters were reported to appear linked to parvovirus B19, influenza, CMV and Epstein-Barr virus. In a later analysis, most CMV-associated TCR beta chains were found to appear HLA-restricted, with HLA associations seemingly driven largely by CMV exposure. The earlier analysis of some 560 of the donors excluded approximately 17 rarely observed V segments, including chromosome 9 orphons, because counts were too low. Strong co-occurrence of HLA alleles, especially DR and DQ, made assigning TCR associations to individual alleles difficult. For the cohort, immune exposure information was limited to CMV serostatus. In the study, approximately 150 TCR beta chains were listed as associated with cytomegalovirus. In an earlier analysis of 450 to 750 of the donors, most TCR beta V segments appeared in productive rearrangements about 87% or about 30% of the time, broadly matching IMGT annotations. In a later genetic analysis, fewer N-insertions in productive TCRs were reported among donors in an Asian-associated ancestry cluster than the 666-donor mean. Sequencing depth was assumed to be roughly uniform across donors in the presence/absence analyses, though that assumption may not hold. A cluster of highly shared sequence variants was judged likely to be a technical artifact of the sequencing pipeline. The classifier was reported to diagnose cytomegalovirus status with high specificity and sensitivity in both the original and validation cohorts. According to the authors, the approach could potentially be generalized to other disease states and immunological phenotypes. At a false discovery rate of 0.05, a later analysis linked around 15,000 TCR beta sequences to specific HLA alleles. According to a later analysis, TCR association rates differed among HLA loci, with DRB1 alleles showing the most associated TCRs and HLA-C alleles showing the fewest. A further reported finding was that TCR beta sequences accurately predicted the HLA-A and HLA-B alleles for most subjects in the first cohort. Most TCR sequences were seen in very few donors, while some public TCRs were found in many individuals.

There are 14 amino acids in the CDR3, from cysteine to phenylalanine inclusive. Just CDR3 DNA is preserved here, 42 bases in frame from base 1. CDR1 and CDR2 (SGDLS, YYNGEE) derive from the germline V gene. V was cut back by 0 bases and J by 4 bases, leaving a gap of 9 bases between them. The cohort consisted of 600 or so healthy bone marrow donors. At the time of sampling, all cohort members were nominally healthy, though unrecorded immune exposures were likely present. The donor was CMV seronegative and belonged to the group of 320 or so seronegative cohort members. Every donor gave a peripheral blood sample, and the peripheral blood mononuclear cells from that sample were used for TCR beta sequencing. Genomic DNA was extracted from the blood cell samples with the Qiagen DNeasy Blood Extraction Kit.

This receptor was obtained from a man younger than 40 in good health and CMV-seronegative. Here the chain combines TRBV9 and TRBJ2-3, with the D gene not clear enough to name. The sample consisted of PBMCs. The encoded CDR3 is CASSVVERADTQYF. In nucleotides, the sequence is TGTGCCAGCAGCGTAGTAGAGCGAGCAGATACGCAGTATTTT. The variable domain in full, with residues beyond the CDR3 obtained from the reference TRBV9 and TRBJ2-3 genes, is DSGVTQTPKHLITATGQRVTLRCSPRSGDLSVYWYQQSLDQGLQFLIQYYNGEERAKGNILERFSAQQFPDLHSELNLSSLELGDSALYFCASSVVERADTQYFGPGTRLTVL.